The entry below gives a single T cell receptor (beta chain) sequence along with its context. Antigen specificity is unknown. The table came from immunoSEQ multiplex PCR; TCRdb's copy has only in-frame clones and leaves some out. The sample carries some 96,000 clones, around nine tenths recorded once. Pooled samples include second doses given at about 4 or 12 weeks. This sample was included in a study of T cell responses to AZD1222 COVID-19 vaccine. Regarding the study as a whole: Once two AZD1222 doses were given, Spike-specific TCR breadth and depth went up. Nearly half of spike-specific TCRs reportedly target variant regions that are unmutated in the B.1.351 and B.1.1.7 variants.

The V gene lost 0 bases and the J gene lost 8 bases, with 11 bases spanning the gap. Germline values: CDR1 SGHRS, CDR2 YFSETQ. The length of the CDR3 is 14 residues. This specimen consisted of peripheral blood, obtained 28 days after the second AZD1222 dose. This chain joins TRBV5-1 and TRBJ1-4, with no clear D. The receptor was isolated from an adult who received the AZD1222 COVID-19 vaccine. The CDR3 DNA reads TGCGCCAGCAGCTTGGCCAGGAGTGGAGAAAAACTGTTTTTT. Its protein is CASSLARSGEKLFF.